One sample yielded the 26 T cell receptor beta chains listed below, sequenced in a study of shared clonotypes between healthy human individuals. Some clones are missing from TCRdb's copy, which holds only in-frame ones; the method was immunoSEQ multiplex PCR. The table records approximately 1,500,000 clones, more than 95% of them present only once. Sequencing was carried out using naive CD4+ T cells sorted from blood. Subset given: CD45RA+ positively selected. The receptor source for this set is a man aged 25 to 40 in good health.

The table lists this clone with a count of one. This chain connects TRBV29-1 to TRBJ2-7; no clear D gene. This CDR3 region has 12 residues. Germline lookup yields CDR1 SQVTM and CDR2 ANQGSEA. V gave up 4 bases and J gave up 0 bases, with 7 bases separating them. The CDR3 region has the DNA TGCAGCGTTGTGTTCTTCTCCTACGAGCAGTACTTC. Its protein product is CSVVFFSYEQYF.

The DNA of the CDR3 is TGCGCCAGCAGCCAACTCCGATGGAGGGACACCTCGACTGGGGCCAACGTCCTGACTTTC. Protein sequence: CASSQLRWRDTSTGANVLTF. The chain combines TRBV4-3 with TRBJ2-6; D is perhaps TRBD1 or TRBD2 (6 bases each). CDR1 and CDR2 (germline): LGHNA, YSLEER. The V and J ends lost 2 bases and 2 bases respectively, with 22 bases between them. There are 20 residues in the CDR3.

The rearrangement links TRBV4-2 to TRBJ2-7, with 8 bases lining up with TRBD1. V lost 1 base to trimming and J lost 0 bases; unmatched junction nucleotides: 2. The germline V gene has CDR1 LGHNA and CDR2 YNFKEQ. The CDR3 contains 15 residues. The CDR3 DNA follows: TGTGCCAGCAGCCAAGGCGGACAGGGCTCCTACGAGCAGTACTTC. Amino acids: CASSQGGQGSYEQYF.

CDR3 sequence: CASSLAVRASGMGGGANVLTF. CDR3 nucleotides: TGCGCCAGCAGCTTGGCCGTACGGGCTAGCGGGATGGGCGGTGGGGCCAACGTCCTGACTTTC. The chain has TRBV5-1 and TRBJ2-6; 9 bases are shared with TRBD2. J gave up 3 bases and V 0 bases, and 16 bases lay outside the gene matches. Germline V lookup: CDR1 SGHRS, CDR2 YFSETQ. The CDR3 spans 21 residues.

The rearrangement uses TRBV5-5 and TRBJ2-7; 9 positions match TRBD1. Germline CDR1 SGHKS, CDR2 YYEKEE (reference sequence). This CDR3 comprises 16 residues. After removal of 2 bases from V and 4 bases from J, the junction contained 10 bases not matched to a gene. The CDR3 region has the DNA TGTGCCAGCAGCTTTGACCCGGGACAGGGACCGTACGAGCAGTACTTC. Translating gives CASSFDPGQGPYEQYF.

This chain uses TRBV6-1 with TRBJ2-5; TRBD2 aligns across 7 bases. Germline V lookup: CDR1 MNHNS, CDR2 SASEGT. CDR3 length: 14 amino acids. Trimming took 6 bases from V and 4 from J; bases not matched to a gene: 8. The CDR3 DNA follows: TGTGCCAGCAGCGCCTTGGGGGGGGGAGAGACCCAGTACTTC. It codes for CASSALGGGETQYF.

The chain uses TRBV25-1 and TRBJ1-3; TRBD1 matches at 8 bases. The germline CDR1 and CDR2 sequences are MGHDK and SYGVNS. This CDR3 contains 16 residues. With 2 bases clipped from V and 4 bases from J, the junction kept 7 bases outside the gene matches. CDR3 region: CASSEPNRGSGNTIYF. CDR3 coding DNA: TGTGCCAGCAGTGAACCCAACAGGGGGTCAGGAAACACCATATATTTT.

About this clone itself: In the same sample, other DNA sequences code for this CDR3. V gene TRBV18 combines with J gene TRBJ1-1; D is undetermined. The CDR3 has 12 residues. The V gene lost 3 bases and the J gene lost 5 bases, with 7 bases spanning the gap. CDR1 is KGHSH, CDR2 LQKENI, per germline. The chain's CDR3 is CASSPLDTEAFF. CDR3 DNA sequence: TGTGCCAGCTCACCCCTGGATACTGAAGCTTTCTTT.

CDR3 sequence: CASSLDRAEQYF. The CDR3 nucleotides are TGTGCCAGCAGTCTTGACAGGGCCGAGCAGTACTTC. The chain recombines TRBV2 with TRBJ2-7, with 7 positions matching TRBD1. The J segment lost 6 bases and the V segment lost 5 bases, leaving 4 bases of the junction unmatched. Germline loops: CDR1 SNHLY, CDR2 FYNNEI. The CDR3 is made up of 12 amino acids.

Turning to this clone: Germline is not matched at one junction end, which may reflect a read error. The rearrangement uses TRBV7-7 and TRBJ2-2; D is unclear. Germline-derived CDR1 and CDR2 are SSHAT and FNYEAQ (reference sequence). This CDR3 is 18 amino acids long. This CDR3 is CASSRTPQSSRNTGELFF. The CDR3 DNA reads as TGTGCTAGCAGCCGAACCCCCCAGTCGTCCAGAAACACCGGGGAGCTGTTTTTT.

This clone was recorded once. V is TRBV5-1 and J is TRBJ2-5, with D hard to call. V was trimmed by 0 bases and J by 1 base, leaving 13 bases between them. Germline loops: CDR1 SGHRS, CDR2 YFSETQ. This CDR3 region has 16 residues. CDR3 bases: TGCGCCAGCAGCTTGGCTAGGTCGTCTCTCCAAGAGACCCAGTACTTC. It translates to CASSLARSSLQETQYF.

The chain employs TRBV6-5 and TRBJ2-7, with 9 bases lining up with TRBD1. The V and J ends lost 6 bases and 9 bases, in that order; junction bases with no gene match: 6. This CDR3 contains 12 residues. The germline V gene has CDR1 MNHEY and CDR2 SVGAGI. In DNA, the CDR3 is TGTGCCAGCAGGGAACAGGGGGCTCTGCAGTACTTC. Encoded protein: CASREQGALQYF.

The J gene is TRBJ2-7, the V gene TRBV7-9; 13 bases are a match to TRBD2. Trimming took 8 bases from V and 2 from J; bases not matched to a gene: 6. Germline V gene data show CDR1 as SEHNR and CDR2 as FQNEAQ (reference sequence). This CDR3 spans 15 amino acids. The CDR3 region has the DNA TGTGCCAGCGACCCCGGGACTAGCGGGACCTACGAGCAGTACTTC. It specifies CASDPGTSGTYEQYF.

The chain employs TRBV10-2 and TRBJ2-5; the D call may be TRBD1 or TRBD2 (5 bases each). The CDR3 is made up of 15 amino acids. Trimming stripped 7 bases from V and 2 bases from J, with 17 bases between. Per the germline V gene, CDR1 is WSHSY and CDR2 is SAAADI. CDR3 nucleotides: TGCGCCAGCATTAAGACAGAGGGATCTCAAGAGACCCAGTACTTC. Translation gives CASIKTEGSQETQYF.

J is TRBJ2-5 and V is TRBV5-1; 8 nucleotides line up with TRBD2. J gave up 4 bases and V 1 base, and 9 bases lay outside the gene matches. From germline, CDR1 is SGHRS and CDR2 YFSETQ. CDR3 length: 16 amino acids. CDR3: CASSLKSGSPRETQYF. The CDR3 DNA reads as TGCGCCAGCAGCTTGAAGAGCGGGAGCCCCAGAGAGACCCAGTACTTC. Drawing the rest from reference TRBV5-1 and TRBJ2-5, the complete variable domain is KAGVTQTPRYLIKTRGQQVTLSCSPISGHRSVSWYQQTPGQGLQFLFEYFSETQRNKGNFPGRFSGRQFSNSRSEMNVSTLELGDSALYLCASSLKSGSPRETQYFGPGTRLLVL.

This clone showed up just a few times. The gene calls are TRBV7-9 and TRBJ2-7, with a possible D match to TRBD2 (5 bases). Germline V gene data show CDR1 as SEHNR and CDR2 as FQNEAQ (reference sequence). Trimming stripped 5 bases from V and 5 bases from J, with 7 bases between. The CDR3 runs to 11 residues. The CDR3 region is CASSLGDEQYF. Written as DNA, the CDR3 is TGTGCCAGCAGCCTCGGGGACGAGCAGTACTTC.

Points on this clone: This sample includes further DNA sequences coding for the same CDR3. The chain recombines TRBV7-2 with TRBJ2-7; D is undetermined. The CDR3 extends over 13 amino acids. Germline V gene data show CDR1 as SGHTA and CDR2 as FQGNSA. V lost 1 base and J lost 3, with 7 bases in between. The CDR3 coding sequence is TGTGCCAGCAGCTTAGGTGGGTTCTACGAGCAGTACTTC. Translated: CASSLGGFYEQYF.

This sequence joins TRBV30 and TRBJ2-3, with 7 bases fitting TRBD2. CDR3 length: 16 amino acids. CDR1 and CDR2 from the germline V gene are GTSNPN and SVGIG (reference sequence). The J segment lost 0 bases and the V segment lost 8 bases, leaving 14 bases of the junction unmatched. CDR3: CAVNGGRLKSTDTQYF. The CDR3 nucleotides are TGTGCCGTAAATGGCGGGAGACTAAAAAGCACAGATACGCAGTATTTT. Drawing the rest from reference TRBV30 and TRBJ2-3, the complete variable domain is SQTIHQWPATLVQPVGSPLSLECTVEGTSNPNLYWYRQAAGRGLQLLFYSVGIGQISSEVPQNLSASRPQDRQFILSSKKLLLSDSGFYLCAVNGGRLKSTDTQYFGPGTRLTVL.

The chain has TRBV2 and TRBJ2-3; TRBD2 matches 10 bases. The CDR3 runs 15 residues. The germline V gene has CDR1 SNHLY and CDR2 FYNNEI. V shed 4 bases and J 7 bases; nucleotides not matched to a gene: 8. In DNA, the CDR3 is TGTGCCAGCAGTGTGACTAGCGGGCCACCCAATACGCAGTATTTT. It yields the protein CASSVTSGPPNTQYF.

The rearrangement uses TRBV2 and TRBJ2-5; 8 nucleotides match TRBD1. Per the germline V gene, CDR1 is SNHLY and CDR2 is FYNNEI. V lost 3 bases, J lost 0 bases, and 3 bases stayed unmatched. CDR3 size: 15 residues. CDR3 sequence: CASSDSGQDQETQYF. CDR3 DNA sequence: TGTGCCAGCAGTGACTCGGGACAGGACCAAGAGACCCAGTACTTC.

The rearrangement joins TRBV19 to TRBJ1-1, with TRBD1 identical over 10 bases. Germline trimming cut 5 bases from V and 1 base from J; bases unmatched to any gene: 7. CDR1 is LNHDA, CDR2 SQIVND, per germline (reference sequence). CDR3 length: 16 residues. CDR3 in amino acids: CASSASGTGANTEAFF. CDR3 DNA sequence: TGTGCCAGTAGTGCATCCGGGACAGGGGCGAACACTGAAGCTTTCTTT.

The chain has TRBV28 and TRBJ2-5, with 11 bases that match TRBD2. Germline loops: CDR1 MDHEN, CDR2 SYDVKM. The CDR3 spans 15 residues. J was trimmed by 4 bases and V by 9 bases; bases with no gene match: 10. The CDR3 nucleotides read TGTGCCAGTTCGCATAGCGGGAGGGCCCGAGAGACCCAGTACTTC. Translating it yields CASSHSGRARETQYF. Based on the CDR3 plus reference TRBV28 and TRBJ2-5, the full variable domain is DVKVTQSSRYLVKRTGEKVFLECVQDMDHENMFWYRQDPGLGLRLIYFSYDVKMKEKGDIPEGYSVSREKKERFSLILESASTNQTSMYLCASSHSGRARETQYFGPGTRLLVL.

The V and J genes are TRBV30 and TRBJ2-7; a possible D gene is TRBD2 (5 bases). This CDR3 contains 16 residues. V gave up 3 bases and J gave up 2 bases, with 20 bases separating them. Per the germline V gene, CDR1 is GTSNPN and CDR2 is SVGIG (reference sequence). CDR3 protein: CAWSQKPARRPYEQYF. The CDR3 nucleotides read TGTGCCTGGAGCCAAAAACCGGCTAGGAGGCCCTACGAGCAGTACTTC.

The V call is TRBV5-1, the J call TRBJ2-3; D not certain. Trimming removed 1 base from V and 1 base from J, with 4 bases in between. The germline CDR1 and CDR2 sequences are SGHRS and YFSETQ. There are 13 residues in the CDR3. CDR3 nucleotide sequence: TGCGCCAGCAGCTTGTGGGGCACAGATACGCAGTATTTT. Residues: CASSLWGTDTQYF.

This clone has a single count. The chain links TRBV6-4 to TRBJ1-1; 7 nucleotides align to TRBD1. The germline V gene encodes CDR1 MRHNA and CDR2 SNTAGT. With 6 bases clipped from V and 2 bases from J, the junction kept 9 bases outside the gene matches. The CDR3 loop spans 15 amino acids. The CDR3 bases are TGTGCCAGCAGCTTAACCGGGACAGATAACACTGAAGCTTTCTTT. The encoded protein is CASSLTGTDNTEAFF.

The gene calls are TRBV5-4 and TRBJ2-1, with TRBD2 identical over 8 bases. Germline lookup yields CDR1 SGHNT and CDR2 YYREEE (reference sequence). J gave up 3 bases and V 9 bases, and 8 bases lay outside the gene matches. The CDR3 spans 14 residues. The chain's CDR3 is CAISGSSYYNEQFF. CDR3 nucleotide sequence: TGTGCCATAAGCGGGAGTAGTTACTACAATGAGCAGTTCTTC.